The source of this T cell receptor (beta chain) is a study of beta chain features in type 1 diabetes. The authors reverse transcribed all of the isolated RNA, so sequencing captured expressed TCRB transcripts. Assay: immunoSEQ multiplex PCR; the TCRdb copy retains only in-frame clones and omits some. This table has approximately 250,000 clones, approximately 24% appearing once. Findings and caveats of the study: Shorter TCRB CDR3s, moderately but significantly so, were found in Type 1 diabetes patients in all four CD4+ subsets.

This CDR3 has 14 amino acids. V lost 11 bases, J lost 3 bases, and 18 bases lay in between. Germline CDR1 is SGHAT and CDR2 is FQNNGV. Note on this clone: Its antigen is undetermined.

The chain carries TRBV11-2 and TRBJ2-3; D ambiguous. The specimen was naive CD4+ T cells from blood. This receptor was identified in a woman under 40 with type 1 diabetes. The CDR3 coding sequence is TGTGCCTCGGTACTGCGGATCGGGACAGATACGCAGTATTTT. Translation gives CASVLRIGTDTQYF.